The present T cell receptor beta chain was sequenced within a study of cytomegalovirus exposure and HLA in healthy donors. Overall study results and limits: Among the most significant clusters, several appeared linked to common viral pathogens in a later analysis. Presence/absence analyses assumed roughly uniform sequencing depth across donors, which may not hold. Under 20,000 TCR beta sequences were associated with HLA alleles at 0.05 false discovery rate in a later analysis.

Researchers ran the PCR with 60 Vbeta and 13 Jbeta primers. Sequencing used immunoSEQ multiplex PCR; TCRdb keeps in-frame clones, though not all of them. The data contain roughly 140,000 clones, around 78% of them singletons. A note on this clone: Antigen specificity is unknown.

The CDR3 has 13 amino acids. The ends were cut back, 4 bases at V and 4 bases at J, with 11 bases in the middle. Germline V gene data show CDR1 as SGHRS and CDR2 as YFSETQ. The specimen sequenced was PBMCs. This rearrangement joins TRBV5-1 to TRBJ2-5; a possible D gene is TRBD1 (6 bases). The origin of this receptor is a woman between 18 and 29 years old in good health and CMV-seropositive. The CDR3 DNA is TGCGCCAGCAGCACAGGACAGCTAGAGACCCAGTACTTC. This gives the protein CASSTGQLETQYF. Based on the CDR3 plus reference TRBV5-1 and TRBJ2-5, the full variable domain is KAGVTQTPRYLIKTRGQQVTLSCSPISGHRSVSWYQQTPGQGLQFLFEYFSETQRNKGNFPGRFSGRQFSNSRSEMNVSTLELGDSALYLCASSTGQLETQYFGPGTRLLVL.